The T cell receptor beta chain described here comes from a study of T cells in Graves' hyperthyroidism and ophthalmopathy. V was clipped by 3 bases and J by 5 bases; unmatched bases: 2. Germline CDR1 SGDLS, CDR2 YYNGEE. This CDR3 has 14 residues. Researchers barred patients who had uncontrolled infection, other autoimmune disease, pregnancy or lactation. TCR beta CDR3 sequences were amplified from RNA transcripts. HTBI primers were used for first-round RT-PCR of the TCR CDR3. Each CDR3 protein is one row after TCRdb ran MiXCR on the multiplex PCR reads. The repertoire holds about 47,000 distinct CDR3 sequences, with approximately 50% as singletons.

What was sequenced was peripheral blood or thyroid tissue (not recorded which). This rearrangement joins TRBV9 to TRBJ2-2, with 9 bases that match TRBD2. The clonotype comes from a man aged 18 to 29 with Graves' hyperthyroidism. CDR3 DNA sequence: TGTGCCAGCAGCGCCGGACTAGCGACCGGGGAGCTGTTTTTT. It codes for CASSAGLATGELFF.